One T cell receptor beta chain is described in this entry. As yet, its antigen is unknown. These data are taken from a study of cytomegalovirus exposure and HLA in healthy donors. Study-level information: Previous work identified 120 million or so unique TCR beta sequences from about 200 million T cells.

PCR employed 60 Vbeta and 13 Jbeta primers. The method was immunoSEQ multiplex PCR; TCRdb's version includes in-frame clones alone and lacks a portion of them. The sample holds about 120,000 clones, 80% seen once. Findings and limits, study-wide: In a later analysis, a genetic analysis reported fewer productive-TCR N-insertions in an Asian-associated ancestry cluster than the cohort average. Presence/absence analysis assumed near-uniform sequencing depth across donors. The majority of TCR sequences were rare, yet some public TCRs appeared in many donors.

Sample: PBMCs. The TCR was taken from a man aged 25 to 45 in good health and CMV-seronegative.

The CDR3 spells CASSQHILAGRGDEQFF. DNA for the CDR3: TGTGCCAGCAGCCAACATATCCTAGCGGGACGGGGGGACGAGCAGTTCTTC. The rearrangement links TRBV4-2 to TRBJ2-1, with 9 bases lining up with TRBD2. The germline V gene encodes CDR1 LGHNA and CDR2 YNFKEQ. V trimming: 2 bases; J trimming: 10 bases; junction bases outside the gene matches: 15. This CDR3 has 17 amino acids.